The rows below give T cell receptor beta chains drawn from one sample of a study of blood T cells in healthy people across ages. TCRdb ran MiXCR on the 5' RACE reads and lists one entry per CDR3 protein. The table lists approximately 810,000 distinct CDR3 sequences, roughly 26% of them singletons. Sequencing input: blood. The receptors originated from a woman of 80 years or more in good health. The CDR3 runs from the conserved cysteine through the conserved F or W. Fields, in order: J gene, clone size, V gene, D gene, CDR3 protein, CDR3 DNA. A D gene is named only where the DNA matches it firmly. A clone size is listed for some rows: how often the clone was seen (once, few, many), or a class if it is expanded.

>TRBJ1-4|-|TRBV3-1|-
CASSQFAGEEEKLFF
TGTGCCAGCAGCCAATTCGCAGGGGAGGAGGAAAAACTGTTTTTT
>TRBJ1-1|once|TRBV3-1|-
CASSQDPSGVYTETFF
TGTGCCAGCAGCCAAGACCCCTCGGGGGTGTACACTGAAACTTTCTTT
>TRBJ2-1|many|TRBV9|-
CASSVTENEQFF
TGTGCCAGCAGCGTGACAGAGAATGAGCAGTTCTTC
>TRBJ2-7|many|TRBV20-1|-
CSARESPKYEQYF
TGCAGTGCTAGAGAAAGCCCAAAGTACGAGCAGTACTTC
>TRBJ1-2|few|TRBV5-4|TRBD1
CASSGTTGQDYGYTF
TGTGCCAGCAGCGGGACGACAGGGCAGGACTATGGCTACACCTTC
>TRBJ1-2|few|TRBV7-9|TRBD1
CASSYPGQGANGYTF
TGTGCCAGCAGCTATCCGGGACAGGGGGCGAATGGCTACACCTTC
>TRBJ2-1|many|TRBV7-9|-
CASRLDNYNEQFF
TGTGCCAGCAGGTTGGACAACTACAATGAGCAGTTCTTC
>TRBJ2-1|many|TRBV5-1|TRBD2
CASSLIPGTSGGASNEQFF
TGCGCCAGCAGCTTGATTCCTGGGACTAGCGGGGGGGCCTCTAATGAGCAGTTCTTC
>TRBJ1-5|many|TRBV7-2|TRBD1
CASSLTGGGNQPQHF
TGTGCCAGCAGCTTGACAGGGGGCGGCAATCAGCCCCAGCATTTT
>TRBJ1-1|-|TRBV27|-
CASSLDQQAEAFF
TGTGCCAGCAGTTTGGATCAACAGGCTGAAGCTTTCTTT
>TRBJ2-5|-|TRBV4-2|TRBD2
CASSQDSSGRLGETQYF
TGTGCCAGCAGCCAGGACTCTAGCGGGAGATTAGGAGAGACCCAGTACTTC
>TRBJ2-3|many|TRBV30|-
CAWRHLSDTQYF
TGTGCCTGGCGGCACCTTTCAGATACGCAGTATTTT
>TRBJ1-2|many|TRBV10-3|-
CAISDPRTYGYTF
TGTGCCATCAGTGACCCCAGGACCTATGGCTACACCTTC
>TRBJ2-5|many|TRBV28|-
CASRTGTSETQYF
TGTGCCAGCAGGACCGGGACATCGGAGACCCAGTACTTC
>TRBJ2-6|many|TRBV9|TRBD1
CASSATGTGWVLTF
TGTGCCAGCAGCGCCACCGGGACAGGGTGGGTCCTGACTTTC
>TRBJ2-7|few|TRBV5-1|TRBD2
CASSLTSGPYNEQYF
TGCGCCAGCAGCCTGACTAGCGGACCCTACAATGAGCAGTACTTC
>TRBJ2-7|-|TRBV20-1|TRBD1
CSASGTAYEQYF
TGCAGTGCATCCGGGACAGCCTACGAGCAGTACTTC
>TRBJ2-5|-|TRBV6-6|TRBD1
CASSYPQGARVTQYF
TGTGCCAGCAGTTACCCCCAGGGGGCGCGGGTGACCCAGTACTTC
>TRBJ2-1|many|TRBV9|TRBD1
CASSVVGTGINEQFF
TGTGCCAGCAGCGTAGTGGGGACAGGGATTAATGAGCAGTTCTTC
>TRBJ2-5|many|TRBV29-1|TRBD1
CSVAGTGQETQYF
TGCAGCGTTGCCGGGACAGGCCAAGAGACCCAGTACTTC
>TRBJ2-3|many|TRBV6-2/TRBV6-3|-
CASRHGGGTDTQYF
TGTGCCAGCAGACATGGAGGGGGGACAGATACGCAGTATTTT
>TRBJ2-2|once|TRBV5-6|-
CASSLPWAQRTGELFF
TGTGCCAGCAGCTTGCCGTGGGCTCAGAGAACCGGGGAGCTGTTTTTT
>TRBJ2-3|-|TRBV4-3|-
CASGPAVLVSTDTQYF
TGCGCCAGCGGCCCGGCGGTGTTGGTTAGCACAGATACGCAGTATTTT
>TRBJ2-1|many|TRBV18|-
CASSPPARSFGNEQFF
TGTGCCAGCTCACCCCCGGCCAGGAGTTTTGGCAATGAGCAGTTCTTC
>TRBJ2-1|many|TRBV6-6|-
CASSPKADEQFF
TGTGCCAGCAGTCCCAAGGCGGATGAGCAGTTCTTC
>TRBJ2-1|few|TRBV7-2|TRBD1
CASSTGGWDEQFF
TGTGCCAGCAGCACAGGGGGTTGGGATGAGCAGTTCTTC